This T cell receptor (beta chain) was documented in a study of early T cells in non-severe SARS-CoV-2 infection. Study overall: Unsorted whole-blood RNA was sequenced in bulk, leaving chains unpaired.

This CDR3 comprises 13 residues. CDR1 is MNHEY, CDR2 SMNVEV, per germline (reference sequence). The V end was cut by 6 bases, the J end by 1 base, with 9 bases between. Using its own MiXCR run on the 5' RACE reads, TCRdb lists one record per CDR3 protein. The table has roughly 92,000 distinct CDR3 sequences, more than 10% seen once; the top ten hold about 4.4%. The TCR comes from an adult who was a healthcare worker with PCR-confirmed SARS-CoV-2 infection or an uninfected control (not recorded which). The chain recombines TRBV27 with TRBJ2-5; no reliable D call. Sample: whole blood, taken at baseline. As DNA, the CDR3 is TGTGCCAGCAGCTATTTGGGCCAAGAGACCCAGTACTTC. Amino acids: CASSYLGQETQYF.